This T cell receptor beta chain originates from a study of blood T cell repertoires in COVID-19. Study overall: The United States, Italy and Spain supplied acute and convalescent COVID-19 samples. The cDNA or gDNA used as material had been derived from T cells, B-cell-depleted T cells, or PBMCs.

V was clipped by 4 bases and J by 7 bases; unmatched bases: 3. The CDR3 is made up of 12 amino acids. In germline, CDR1 is SQVTM, CDR2 ANQGSEA. Under the authors' procedure: Estimation of nucleated cell counts was performed using reference gene primer amplification. Repertoires were generated with immunoSEQ multiplex PCR, while TCRdb's copy carries only in-frame clones and drops some. The V and J calls and the clone size are those of that table, but D and trimming were determined from the DNA. The sample shows roughly 48,000 clones, 89% of them seen only once. The gene calls are TRBV29-1 and TRBJ1-5, with 8 bases that match TRBD1. Sequenced: peripheral blood. The clonotype originates from a woman of 80 years or more with acute or convalescent COVID-19. The CDR3 nucleotides are TGCAGCGTTGGACAGGGGTTGCAGCCCCAGCATTTT. Translating it yields CSVGQGLQPQHF.